The clone carrying this TCR beta chain was seen more than once but under ten times. Its antigen is still unknown. Treatment defined: skin biopsy from PPD injection site in Mantoux-positive individual. An oligonucleotide containing a UMI was ligated to the 3' end of TCR cDNA. Unsorted total RNA, about 1 to 1000 ng, was DNase treated before reverse transcription. The SP2 primer and nested alpha and beta constant region primers amplified ligated cDNA in four rounds. For blood and skin samples, reverse transcription used TCR alpha and beta constant primers. TCRdb reprocessed the UMI-ligation and nested PCR reads with MiXCR, giving one entry per CDR3 protein. The table has about 37,000 distinct CDR3 sequences, roughly 11% seen once. The CDR3 sequence is 12 residues long. Trimming took 0 bases from V and 8 from J, leaving 8 bases between them. Germline values: CDR1 SGDLS, CDR2 YYNGEE. These data come from a study of naive and memory T cell subsets. Findings of the study overall: Higher TCR numbers at tuberculin sites reflect T cell infiltration, per interpretation.

This receptor was taken from an adult in good health. The sample consisted of skin, taken from a tuberculin skin test site. V gene TRBV9 combines with J gene TRBJ1-2; unclear D gene. CDR3 loop: CASSVGDSGYTF. The CDR3 DNA reads TGTGCCAGCAGCGTAGGCGATTCCGGCTACACCTTC.